This entry concerns a single TCR beta chain. Its antigen is still unknown. Within one base of it there is no much larger clone, and no base qualities were kept. The library was obtained by the immunoSEQ multiplex PCR assay. TCRdb re-hosts the immuneACCESS table, in-frame sequences only. Its copies lack some clones; in the studies checked, an unresolved V gene accounts for under half of them, and the cause for the rest is not known. In all, the sample holds under 200,000 clones, and around 93% of those were seen once. The ten biggest clones cover over 3.5% of the sample. The sample is drawn from a study of control samples from healthy donors and cancer patients (TCRdb year 2020). The CDR3, cysteine through phenylalanine, is 16 amino acids long. Only the CDR3 portion is preserved as DNA: 48 bases, with reading frame beginning at the first base. Trimming at the junction amounts to 5 bases on V and 1 base on J, and the germline ends lie 17 bases apart. Per the germline V gene, MNHEY is the CDR1 and SVGEGT is the CDR2.

The sequence came from a woman aged 55-70 years in good health. This chain joins TRBV6-2 or TRBV6-3 to TRBJ1-1; the D gene is perhaps TRBD1, on 6 matching bases. Specimen: blood. This receptor carries the CDR3 CASSTHRVRPNTEAFF. The nucleotides read TGTGCCAGCAGTACCCACAGGGTCCGCCCGAACACTGAAGCTTTCTTT.